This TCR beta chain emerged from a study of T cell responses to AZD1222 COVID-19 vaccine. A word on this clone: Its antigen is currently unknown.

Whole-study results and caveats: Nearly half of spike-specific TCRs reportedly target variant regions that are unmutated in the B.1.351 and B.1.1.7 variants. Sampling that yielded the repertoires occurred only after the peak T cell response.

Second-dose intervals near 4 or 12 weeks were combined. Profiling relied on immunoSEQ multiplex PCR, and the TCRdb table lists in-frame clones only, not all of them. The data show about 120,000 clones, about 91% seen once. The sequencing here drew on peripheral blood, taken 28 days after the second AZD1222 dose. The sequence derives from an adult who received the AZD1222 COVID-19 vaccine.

CDR3 protein: CSVGSGNTIYF. In DNA form, the CDR3 reads TGCAGCGTTGGCTCTGGAAACACCATATATTTT. The V call is TRBV29-1, the J call TRBJ1-3; D not resolved. The germline gives CDR1 SQVTM, CDR2 ANQGSEA. The V gene lost 4 bases and the J gene lost 0 bases, with 1 base spanning the gap. The CDR3 has 11 residues.